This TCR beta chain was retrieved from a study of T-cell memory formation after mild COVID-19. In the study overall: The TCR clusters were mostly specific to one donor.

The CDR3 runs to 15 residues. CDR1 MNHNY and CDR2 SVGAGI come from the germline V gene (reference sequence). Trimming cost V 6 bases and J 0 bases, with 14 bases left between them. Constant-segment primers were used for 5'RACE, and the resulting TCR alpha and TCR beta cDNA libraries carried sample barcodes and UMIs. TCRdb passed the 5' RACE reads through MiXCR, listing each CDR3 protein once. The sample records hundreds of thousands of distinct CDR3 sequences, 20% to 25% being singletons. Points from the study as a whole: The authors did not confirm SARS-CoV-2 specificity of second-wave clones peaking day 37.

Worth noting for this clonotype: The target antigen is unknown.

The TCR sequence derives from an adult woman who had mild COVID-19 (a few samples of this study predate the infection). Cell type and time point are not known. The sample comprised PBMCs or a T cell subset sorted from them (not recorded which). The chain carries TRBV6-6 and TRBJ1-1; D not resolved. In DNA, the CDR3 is TGTGCCAGCAGCTTCTCAGTGGGCATGAACACTGAAGCTTTCTTT. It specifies CASSFSVGMNTEAFF.